This entry concerns a single T cell receptor (beta chain). The data derive from a study of T cells in Graves' hyperthyroidism and ophthalmopathy. The CDR3 covers 13 residues. V gave up 6 bases and J gave up 5 bases, with 10 bases separating them. Germline assignment: CDR1 MNHNS and CDR2 SASEGT. From RNA transcripts, TCR beta CDR3 regions were amplified. TCR CDR3 underwent first-round RT-PCR with the HTBI primer set. MiXCR, applied by TCRdb to the multiplex PCR reads, yields one record per CDR3 protein. Among around 190,000 distinct CDR3 sequences listed, approximately 16% were seen once. The chain has TRBV6-1 and TRBJ1-4, with no clear D. Sequenced input: blood. The TCR comes from a woman between 50 and 59 years old with Graves' hyperthyroidism. The chain's CDR3 is CASRHTKNEKLFF. The CDR3 bases are TGTGCCAGCAGACACACGAAAAATGAAAAACTGTTTTTT.